These T cell receptor beta chains were read from a single sample in a study of response to subunit inactivated influenza vaccine. MiXCR, applied by TCRdb to the RT-PCR reads, yields one record per CDR3 protein. The sample holds 400,000 to 650,000 distinct CDR3 sequences, approximately 7.7% seen once. The material was PBMCs from blood, obtained less than 30 months after vaccination. The receptors were sampled from a man aged 50-75 years who received an inactivated influenza vaccine. CDR3s leave out the opening cysteine and the closing phenylalanine or tryptophan. Rows may omit the clone size; those that give it use once, few, many or a size class.

SAADRAYGYT	TRBV29-1	TRBJ1-2	.
ASSFFSGRREPAF	TRBV12-3/TRBV12-4	TRBJ1-1	many
SARDAGRGVRETQY	TRBV20-1	TRBJ2-5	.
SANSNDESNEQF	TRBV20-1	TRBJ2-1	.
ASSPISKGSTQY	TRBV7-9	TRBJ2-3	.
ASSLPGTGATEAF	TRBV5-4	TRBJ1-1	.
SVHAAGGMDEQY	TRBV29-1	TRBJ2-7	.
ASSRSGGGPHEQY	TRBV12-3/TRBV12-4	TRBJ2-7	many
ASSSGQGGGTEAF	TRBV12-3/TRBV12-4	TRBJ1-1	.
ASRAASGRYEQY	TRBV6-1	TRBJ2-7	few
ASSSTGVYGYT	TRBV11-2	TRBJ1-2	many
ASSPFGGSSYEQY	TRBV7-2	TRBJ2-7	.
ASSLVVGELF	TRBV7-2	TRBJ2-2	few
ASSQEGGGELF	TRBV4-2	TRBJ2-2	few
ASSPGVAWREQF	TRBV4-3	TRBJ2-1	few
ASSPGGPYNELF	TRBV12-3/TRBV12-4	TRBJ2-1	.
ASSYSAGEGETQY	TRBV6-5	TRBJ2-5	.
ASSLVTGGAYAQY	TRBV5-1	TRBJ2-3	few
AWSVTGPQPQH	TRBV30	TRBJ1-5	.
ASSVFGSGQETQY	TRBV9	TRBJ2-5	.
ASRRTATGELF	TRBV5-6	TRBJ2-2	many
SARTGGIGEQF	TRBV20-1	TRBJ2-1	few
ASSLGTALSYEQY	TRBV13	TRBJ2-7	few
SALREPNTGELF	TRBV20-1	TRBJ2-2	many
ASSLVAGSDTGELF	TRBV7-8	TRBJ2-2	many
ASSLVGGAGGPNEQY	TRBV7-8	TRBJ2-7	.
ASSPRLAGGNTDTQY	TRBV12-3/TRBV12-4	TRBJ2-3	.
ASSLNSGSEAF	TRBV7-2	TRBJ1-1	.
ASSQDHRVQQETQY	TRBV4-3	TRBJ2-5	.
SSDRGQETQY	TRBV29-1	TRBJ2-5	many
ASSLVGRFRGNAEAF	TRBV5-1	TRBJ1-1	few
SARRRSDEQF	TRBV20-1	TRBJ2-1	many
ASSEALTHPNYGYT	TRBV2	TRBJ1-2	few
SARLRESYEQY	TRBV20-1	TRBJ2-7	many
ASRTGGYRPLH	TRBV28	TRBJ1-6	.
ASSPDTLGTQY	TRBV18	TRBJ2-5	.
ATRGTGPTEAF	TRBV15	TRBJ1-1	.
SARDPWDSYNEQF	TRBV20-1	TRBJ2-1	few
ASSQAQVVVATNEKLF	TRBV4-3	TRBJ1-4	few
AISESGQQETQY	TRBV10-3	TRBJ2-5	many
ASRNWSTDTQY	TRBV28	TRBJ2-3	few
ASSQGNYNEQF	TRBV5-1	TRBJ2-1	many
ASSQSTGGEDTQY	TRBV5-1	TRBJ2-3	.
ASSQDPLGGSSYNEQF	TRBV4-3	TRBJ2-1	.
ASSLSGLLSYEQY	TRBV5-5	TRBJ2-7	many
ASSLVQGRYEQY	TRBV12-3/TRBV12-4	TRBJ2-7	many
AWRPVGRTGPDEQF	TRBV30	TRBJ2-1	few
ASSRQGLDTEAF	TRBV5-1	TRBJ1-1	.
SAKGLTTGELF	TRBV20-1	TRBJ2-2	.
ASSLRPQGAAGANVLT	TRBV27	TRBJ2-6	.
ASSFRGAEAF	TRBV12-3/TRBV12-4	TRBJ1-1	many
ASSVGGFNEQF	TRBV9	TRBJ2-1	.
SPPGGQY	TRBV20-1	TRBJ2-5	few
ASSPQFGGSTEAF	TRBV5-1	TRBJ1-1	few
ASSPVSGSQSYGYT	TRBV4-1	TRBJ1-2	few